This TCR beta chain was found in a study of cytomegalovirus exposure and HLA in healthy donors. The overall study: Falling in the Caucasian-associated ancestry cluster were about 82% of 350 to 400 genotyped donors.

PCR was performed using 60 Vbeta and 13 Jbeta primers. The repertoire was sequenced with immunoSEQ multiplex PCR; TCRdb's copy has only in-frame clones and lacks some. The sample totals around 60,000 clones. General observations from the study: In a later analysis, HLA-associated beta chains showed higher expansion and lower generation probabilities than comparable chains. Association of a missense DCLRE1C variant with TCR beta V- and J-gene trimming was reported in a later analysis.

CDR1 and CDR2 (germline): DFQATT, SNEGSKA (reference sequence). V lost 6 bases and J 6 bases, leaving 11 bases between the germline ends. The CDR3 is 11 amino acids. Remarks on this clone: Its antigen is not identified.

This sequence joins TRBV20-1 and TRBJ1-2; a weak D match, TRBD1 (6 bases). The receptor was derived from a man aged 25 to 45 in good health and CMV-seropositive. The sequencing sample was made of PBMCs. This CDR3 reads CSAGGGNGYTF. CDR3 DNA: TGCAGTGCGGGGGGGGGCAATGGCTACACCTTC.